The 23 T cell receptor beta chains presented below share a single source sample, sequenced in a study of cytomegalovirus exposure and HLA in healthy donors. The PCR made use of 60 Vbeta and 13 Jbeta primers. The assay was immunoSEQ multiplex PCR, and TCRdb's table has in-frame clones only and misses some. The data show around 250,000 clones, approximately 80% seen once. Sequencing was performed on PBMCs. The receptors here all came from a woman aged 55-69 years in good health and CMV-seropositive.

V and J are TRBV4-2 and TRBJ2-7, with a possible D match to TRBD1 (5 bases). The CDR3 covers 16 residues. Trimming left V 1 base short and J 0 bases short, with 13 bases between. Germline lookup yields CDR1 LGHNA and CDR2 YNFKEQ. CDR3 residues: CASSQGSRVSSYEQYF. CDR3 DNA: TGTGCCAGCAGCCAAGGGAGCAGGGTATCCTCCTACGAGCAGTACTTC.

The genes are TRBV4-1 and TRBJ2-1; no firm D call. Germline V gene lookup returns CDR1 MGHRA and CDR2 YSYEKL. The CDR3 has 14 residues. Trimming removed 1 base at V and 9 bases at J, with 13 bases between. The CDR3 region has the DNA TGCGCCAGCAGCCAAGTCGGATTAGCTCGTGAGCAGTTCTTC. Translation: CASSQVGLAREQFF.

V and J are TRBV5-6 and TRBJ2-1, with a weak D call TRBD1 (6 bases). Trimming left V 1 base short and J 5 bases short, with 13 bases between. Germline assignment: CDR1 SGHDT and CDR2 YYEEEE. The CDR3 spans 15 residues. CDR3 sequence (DNA): TGTGCCAGCAGCTTGTACAGGGAAAATCACAATGAGCAGTTCTTC. It translates to CASSLYRENHNEQFF.

In nucleotides, the CDR3 is TGTGCCAGCAGCAAGGGGGGGAACGGGCGGCAGCCCCAGCATTTT. Amino acid sequence: CASSKGGNGRQPQHF. The rearrangement joins TRBV27 to TRBJ1-5; possible D gene TRBD1, 6 bases. V was clipped by 6 bases and J by 7 bases, with 19 bases between them. There are 15 residues in the CDR3. Germline CDR1 is MNHEY and CDR2 is SMNVEV (reference sequence).

This chain joins TRBV5-6 and TRBJ2-5; TRBD1 matches 10 bases. CDR3 length equals 13 residues. V shed 4 bases, J shed 7 bases, and the junction held 4 bases outside the gene matches. Germline CDR1 SGHDT, CDR2 YYEEEE. The CDR3 protein is CASSPTGGATQYF. DNA for the CDR3: TGTGCCAGCAGCCCGACAGGGGGCGCGACCCAGTACTTC.

This clone was detected a few times. The CDR3 DNA reads as TGTGCCAGCAGCCAACAATATAGCGGCTACACCTTC. This codes for CASSQQYSGYTF. The V and J genes are TRBV4-2 and TRBJ1-2; D ambiguous. Germline V gene sequence: CDR1 LGHNA, CDR2 YNFKEQ. This CDR3 region has 12 residues. V shed 2 bases and J shed 8 bases, with 9 bases lying between them.

This clone was picked up one time. This chain joins TRBV6-1 and TRBJ1-1; 7 bases fit TRBD1. Germline V gene data show CDR1 as MNHNS and CDR2 as SASEGT. Losses at the gene ends were 3 bases for V and 0 bases for J; bases not matched to a gene: 10. The CDR3 length is 17 residues. CDR3 DNA sequence: TGTGCCAGCAGTGATACAGGGGCGAGTGAGATGAACACTGAAGCTTTCTTT. It translates to CASSDTGASEMNTEAFF.

V and J are TRBV28 and TRBJ1-5, with D maybe TRBD1 (5 bases). V was shortened by 6 bases and J by 11 bases, with 11 bases between the two germline ends. Germline V gene sequence: CDR1 MDHEN, CDR2 SYDVKM. The CDR3 contains 11 residues. CDR3 sequence reads: CASRKTDSQHF. In DNA, the CDR3 is TGTGCCAGCAGAAAGACAGACTCCCAGCATTTT.

The chain has TRBV28 and TRBJ2-7, with 10 bases fitting TRBD2. Germline V gene lookup returns CDR1 MDHEN and CDR2 SYDVKM. The V gene end was trimmed by 2 bases and the J gene end by 7 bases; junction bases not matched to a gene: 5. This CDR3 spans 14 amino acids. The CDR3 DNA reads as TGTGCCAGCAGTTTAGCTAGCGGGAGAAATGAGCAGTACTTC. Its translation: CASSLASGRNEQYF.

This clone was observed a single time. The chain couples TRBV5-1 to TRBJ2-3; D is possibly TRBD1 (6 bases). V lost 6 bases and J 2 bases, leaving 13 bases between the germline ends. The CDR3 has 14 residues. Germline V lookup: CDR1 SGHRS, CDR2 YFSETQ. Here the CDR3 reads CASTSTGTTDTQYF. The CDR3 DNA is TGCGCCAGCACCTCCACAGGGACCACAGATACGCAGTATTTT.

The chain combines TRBV2 with TRBJ2-3, with a weak D call TRBD2 (5 bases). V lost 10 bases, J lost 4 bases, and 18 bases lay in between. Looked up from germline, CDR1 is SNHLY and CDR2 is FYNNEI. The CDR3 runs to 14 residues. The CDR3 DNA follows: TGTGCCACCTTACTAGACTCTAGGGCAGATACGCAGTATTTT. Protein sequence: CATLLDSRADTQYF.

The rearrangement links TRBV27 to TRBJ1-1, with a weak D call TRBD1 (6 bases). V lost 7 bases, J lost 1 base, and 16 bases lay in between. The CDR3 has 15 residues. The germline gives CDR1 MNHEY, CDR2 SMNVEV (reference sequence). The CDR3: CASMFTGRGNTEAFF. The CDR3 DNA sequence: TGTGCCAGCATGTTTACAGGGAGGGGGAACACTGAAGCTTTCTTT.

The gene calls are TRBV7-9 and TRBJ2-1, with D perhaps TRBD2 (5 bases). Trimming took 4 bases from V and 6 from J, leaving 10 bases between them. The CDR3 is made up of 13 amino acids. Germline-derived CDR1 and CDR2 are SEHNR and FQNEAQ (reference sequence). CDR3 in amino acids: CASSSLRGNEQFF. As DNA, the CDR3 is TGTGCCAGCAGCTCCCTCCGGGGCAATGAGCAGTTCTTC.

The chain combines TRBV7-2 with TRBJ1-2, with D unclear. Deletions cut 4 bases from V and 7 bases from J, with 16 bases between. Germline values: CDR1 SGHTA, CDR2 FQGNSA. The CDR3 has 14 amino acids. The CDR3 region is CASSSALNARGYTF. The CDR3 region has the DNA TGTGCCAGCAGCTCTGCCCTGAATGCGCGTGGCTACACCTTC.

About this clone: The junction departs from germline at one end; a sequencing error may be responsible. At the DNA level, this CDR3 is encoded by other sequences in the same sample as well. The chain joins TRBV7-3 to TRBJ1-2, with D maybe TRBD1 (5 bases). The germline CDR1 and CDR2 sequences are SGHTA and FQGTGA. The CDR3 spans 13 residues. CDR3 residues: CASSFDSNYGYTF. DNA for the CDR3: TGTGCCAGTAGCTTCGACAGTAACTATGGCTACACCTTC.

This CDR3 reads CASSPTGNMNTEAFF. In nucleotides, the CDR3 is TGTGCCAGCTCACCTACCGGGAACATGAACACTGAAGCTTTCTTT. The chain couples TRBV18 to TRBJ1-1; no firm D call. Between the trimmed V and J ends, which lost 3 bases and 0 bases, there was a span of 11 bases. The germline CDR1 and CDR2 sequences are KGHSH and LQKENI. The CDR3 is 15 residues long.

The CDR3 loop is CASSPTGVNNQPQHF. The CDR3 DNA is TGTGCCAGCAGTCCAACAGGGGTGAACAATCAGCCCCAGCATTTT. This rearrangement joins TRBV28 to TRBJ1-5, with 7 bases aligning to TRBD1. CDR1 and CDR2 from the germline V gene are MDHEN and SYDVKM. The CDR3 runs to 15 residues. Trimming removed 5 bases from V and 3 bases from J; junction bases left unmatched: 7. Based on the CDR3 plus reference TRBV28 and TRBJ1-5, the full variable domain is DVKVTQSSRYLVKRTGEKVFLECVQDMDHENMFWYRQDPGLGLRLIYFSYDVKMKEKGDIPEGYSVSREKKERFSLILESASTNQTSMYLCASSPTGVNNQPQHFGDGTRLSIL.

This rearrangement joins TRBV6-6 to TRBJ2-1; D is possibly TRBD2 (5 bases). The CDR3 loop spans 15 amino acids. Looked up from germline, CDR1 is MNHNY and CDR2 is SVGAGI (reference sequence). The V gene lost 2 bases and the J gene lost 6 bases, with 14 bases spanning the gap. CDR3 sequence reads: CASSYSDYPLNEQFF. The CDR3 region has the DNA TGTGCCAGCAGTTACAGTGACTACCCCCTCAATGAGCAGTTCTTC.

The rearrangement uses TRBV11-1 and TRBJ1-1, with 7 bases identical to TRBD1. The CDR3 has 15 residues. The V segment lost 5 bases and the J segment 4 bases; nucleotides outside the gene matches: 10. CDR1 and CDR2 from the germline V gene are SGHAT and FQDESV (reference sequence). The CDR3 here is CASSTRQGASTEAFF. CDR3 sequence (DNA): TGTGCCAGCAGCACCCGACAGGGTGCGAGCACTGAAGCTTTCTTT.

The chain employs TRBV6-4 and TRBJ2-1; 10 bases map to TRBD2. The trim removed 0 bases at V and 4 bases at J, leaving 9 bases unmatched. CDR3 length: 18 residues. Germline values: CDR1 MRHNA, CDR2 SNTAGT. The chain's CDR3 is CASSDSSPPAGGYNEQFF. CDR3 sequence (DNA): TGTGCCAGCAGTGACTCGAGTCCACCAGCGGGAGGGTACAATGAGCAGTTCTTC.

The rearrangement uses TRBV29-1 and TRBJ2-7; TRBD2 is a possible D gene (6 bases). Deletions cut 8 bases from V and 11 bases from J, with 22 bases between. Germline lookup yields CDR1 SQVTM and CDR2 ANQGSEA. CDR3 length equals 12 residues. The CDR3 DNA is TGCAGCTATCATGGGGGGTCCGCAAGAGAGTACTTC. Protein sequence: CSYHGGSAREYF.

This rearrangement joins TRBV25-1 to TRBJ1-1; D is unclear. The CDR3 has 14 residues. V was cut by 5 bases and J by 1 base, with 11 bases left in between. The germline V gene has CDR1 MGHDK and CDR2 SYGVNS. The CDR3 reads CASSQATWNTEAFF. The CDR3 DNA is TGTGCCAGCAGTCAGGCCACGTGGAACACTGAAGCTTTCTTT.

This chain joins TRBV7-9 and TRBJ2-7; 9 positions agree with TRBD1. The trim removed 5 bases at V and 1 base at J, leaving 6 bases unmatched. The CDR3 extends over 15 amino acids. The V gene's germline CDR1 is SEHNR and CDR2 FQNEAQ (reference sequence). CDR3 protein: CASSTTGTGSYEQYF. Here the CDR3 DNA reads TGTGCCAGCAGCACCACCGGGACAGGGTCCTACGAGCAGTACTTC.